The 19 T cell receptor beta chains reported below all come from one sample, sequenced in a study of patients and donors after allogeneic stem cell transplantation. TCRdb re-analysed the RT-PCR reads in MiXCR, keeping a single row per CDR3 protein. The sample lists under 200,000 distinct CDR3 sequences; about a quarter were seen once. Sequences were obtained from blood, either unsorted or a sorted T cell fraction (not recorded which). The receptors stem from a human donor who was either an allogeneic HSCT recipient or a stem cell or donor lymphocyte infusion donor (not recorded which). It is not recorded whose cells these are; they may come from a transplant donor.

In DNA form, the CDR3 reads TGTGCCAGCAGTTATGGGGACTACCGACGTACCTACGAGCAGTACTTC. Amino acid sequence: CASSYGDYRRTYEQYF. The rearrangement joins TRBV6-2 or TRBV6-3 to TRBJ2-7, with TRBD2 identical over 7 bases. The germline V gene has CDR1 MNHEY and CDR2 SVGEGT. The V gene end was trimmed by 3 bases and the J gene end by 2 bases; junction bases not matched to a gene: 10. CDR3 size: 16 residues.

The chain carries TRBV29-1 and TRBJ2-7; TRBD2 aligns across 15 bases. V lost 7 bases and J lost 3; bases outside the gene matches: 7. CDR1 is SQVTM, CDR2 ANQGSEA, per germline. CDR3 size: 15 residues. The CDR3 reads CSARGTSGRHYEQYF. As DNA, the CDR3 is TGCAGCGCCCGAGGGACTAGCGGGAGGCACTACGAGCAGTACTTC.

There are a few counts of this clonotype. This chain uses TRBV29-1 with TRBJ1-2; D possibly corresponds to TRBD1 (6 bases). Trimming removed 4 bases from V and 4 bases from J, with 19 bases in between. Germline values: CDR1 SQVTM, CDR2 ANQGSEA. This CDR3 is built from 15 residues. DNA of the CDR3: TGCAGCGTTGGAGGGAGAGGGGGATTTGGCTATGGCTACACCTTC. It translates to CSVGGRGGFGYGYTF.

This clonotype showed up just once. The chain uses TRBV28 and TRBJ2-7; TRBD2 agrees at 7 bases. Per germline, CDR1 MDHEN and CDR2 SYDVKM. After removal of 3 bases from V and 4 bases from J, the junction contained 9 bases not matched to a gene. This CDR3 comprises 15 residues. This CDR3 is CASSFSGTTQYEQYF. As DNA, the CDR3 is TGTGCCAGCAGTTTCTCCGGGACTACTCAATACGAGCAGTACTTC.

This clonotype has just a few counts. The gene calls are TRBV21-1 and TRBJ1-6; the table calls TRBD1, which could not be checked here. TRBV21-1 is classified as a pseudogene. The CDR3 runs to 15 residues. CDR3 in DNA: TGTGCCAGCACTGGTGGGCGGCTATATAATTCACCCCTCCACTTT. It encodes CASTGGRLYNSPLHF.

This clonotype was seen ten or more times. J is TRBJ1-4 and V is TRBV5-1; D remains unclear. The CDR3 spans 16 residues. V was clipped by 4 bases and J by 0 bases, with 13 bases between them. Germline CDR1 is SGHRS and CDR2 is YFSETQ. The CDR3: CASSLPQHTTNEKLFF. The CDR3 DNA follows: TGCGCCAGCAGCCTACCACAGCACACAACTAATGAAAAACTGTTTTTT.

The sample holds many counts of this clonotype. The genes are TRBV12-3 or TRBV12-4 and TRBJ1-2, with 8 bases fitting TRBD1. With 5 bases clipped from V and 3 bases from J, the junction kept 2 bases outside the gene matches. The CDR3 has 13 amino acids. CDR3: CASSQTGDYGYTF. The CDR3 bases are TGTGCCAGCAGTCAGACAGGGGACTATGGCTACACCTTC.

This chain uses TRBV6-4 with TRBJ1-4, with D maybe TRBD1 (5 bases). This CDR3 contains 17 residues. V lost 2 bases and J lost 6, with 19 bases in between. Germline V gene data show CDR1 as MRHNA and CDR2 as SNTAGT. The chain's CDR3 is CASSDPCVGTRDEKLFF. The CDR3 nucleotides read TGTGCCAGCAGTGACCCGTGCGTAGGGACCCGCGATGAAAAACTGTTTTTT.

This clonotype was observed a handful of times. The J gene is TRBJ1-2, the V gene TRBV6-5, with unresolved D. CDR3 length: 15 residues. Trimming shortened V by 0 bases and J by 5 bases, and 13 bases separated the two germline ends. From germline, CDR1 is MNHEY and CDR2 SVGAGI. The DNA for the CDR3 is TGTGCCAGCAGTTACTCGGGCCAGGCGCAATATGGCTACACCTTC. It specifies CASSYSGQAQYGYTF.

This clonotype was found many times. The genes are TRBV7-2 and TRBJ1-1; D remains unclear. This CDR3 comprises 13 residues. Germline CDR1 SGHTA, CDR2 FQGNSA. V was pared by 6 bases and J by 1 base, with 9 bases between. The CDR3 loop reads CASRDPGNTEAFF. The CDR3 nucleotides read TGTGCCAGCAGGGATCCCGGGAACACTGAAGCTTTCTTT. Full variable domain (outside the CDR3, taken from reference TRBV7-2 and TRBJ1-1): GAGVSQSPSNKVTEKGKDVELRCDPISGHTALYWYRQSLGQGLEFLIYFQGNSAPDKSGLPSDRFSAERTGGSVSTLTIQRTQQEDSAVYLCASRDPGNTEAFFGQGTRLTVV.

This clonotype was detected only a few times. This chain connects TRBV6-2 or TRBV6-3 to TRBJ1-2, with a tentative D call TRBD1 (5 bases). V was shortened by 0 bases and J by 6 bases, with 11 bases between the two germline ends. The CDR3 has 14 residues. Germline CDR1 is MNHEY and CDR2 is SVGEGT. Here the CDR3 reads CASSYSTSGHGYTF. The CDR3 coding sequence is TGTGCCAGCAGTTACTCCACCTCGGGGCATGGCTACACCTTC.

The rearrangement uses TRBV7-9 and TRBJ1-1; 8 bases agree with TRBD1. Germline assignment: CDR1 SEHNR and CDR2 FQNEAQ (reference sequence). The CDR3 is 13 residues long. The J segment lost 14 bases and the V segment lost 1 base, leaving 9 bases of the junction unmatched. CDR3 in DNA: TGTGCCAGCAGCTTAGAGGGGGACAACAGGGGGTTCTTT. It yields the protein CASSLEGDNRGFF.

This chain connects TRBV19 to TRBJ1-1; D gene unclear. This CDR3 region has 13 residues. V was pared by 6 bases and J by 3 bases, with 11 bases between. From germline, CDR1 is LNHDA and CDR2 SQIVND (reference sequence). As DNA, the CDR3 is TGTGCCAGTAGCATTGCTAGAGACACTGAAGCTTTCTTT. It translates to CASSIARDTEAFF.

A few counts support this clonotype. The chain links TRBV7-2 to TRBJ2-1; no clear D. Germline lookup yields CDR1 SGHTA and CDR2 FQGNSA. The V and J ends lost 5 bases and 6 bases respectively, with 11 bases between them. The CDR3 is 13 residues long. In DNA form, the CDR3 reads TGTGCCAGCAGCCTTGGTAGCCGCAATGAGCAGTTCTTC. Residues: CASSLGSRNEQFF.

This clonotype was observed a few times. The chain carries TRBV20-1 and TRBJ1-5, with 8 bases identical to TRBD1. V gave up 7 bases and J gave up 7 bases; unmatched junction bases: 6. CDR1 and CDR2 (germline): DFQATT, SNEGSKA (reference sequence). This CDR3 contains 12 residues. The CDR3 region has the DNA TGCAGTGTAAAGACAGGGGAACAGCCCCAGCATTTT. Protein sequence: CSVKTGEQPQHF.

The chain has TRBV20-1 and TRBJ2-7, with D perhaps being TRBD1 or TRBD2 (5 bases each). The CDR3 loop spans 14 amino acids. V was pared by 0 bases and J by 2 bases, with 11 bases between. CDR1 is DFQATT, CDR2 SNEGSKA, per germline (reference sequence). The CDR3 DNA reads TGCAGTGCTAGAGATCTCGGGACCCCCTACGAGCAGTACTTC. The encoded protein is CSARDLGTPYEQYF.

The J gene is TRBJ1-6, the V gene TRBV2, with D possibly TRBD1 on 5 matching bases. The germline V gene has CDR1 SNHLY and CDR2 FYNNEI. The V gene lost 7 bases and the J gene lost 7 bases, with 8 bases spanning the gap. The CDR3 extends over 12 amino acids. The CDR3 DNA reads as TGTGCCAGCACCCCAGGGAATTCACCCCTCCACTTT. Amino acids: CASTPGNSPLHF.

The genes are TRBV5-6 and TRBJ2-7; possibly TRBD1 for D (6 bases). This CDR3 spans 16 amino acids. CDR1 and CDR2 (germline): SGHDT, YYEEEE. Between the trimmed V and J ends, which lost 5 bases and 3 bases, there was a span of 21 bases. The CDR3 DNA follows: TGTGCCAGCAGACTGCTCATTGACCGGGACAACTACGAGCAGTACTTC. Translating it yields CASRLLIDRDNYEQYF.

This clonotype was recorded a few times. The V gene is TRBV12-3 or TRBV12-4, the J gene TRBJ1-4; 10 nucleotides line up with TRBD1. The J segment lost 7 bases and the V segment lost 6 bases, leaving 5 bases of the junction unmatched. The CDR3 extends over 14 amino acids. The CDR3 DNA is TGTGCCAGCAGCTCGGGACAGGGGAGTGAAAAACTGTTTTTT. It encodes CASSSGQGSEKLFF.